Sequencing of this T cell receptor beta chain was carried out in a study of shared clonotypes between healthy human individuals. In the study overall: Researchers drew samples from a couple of women and a few men aged 18 to 49.

It was across several immunoSEQ plates that each subset's genomic DNA was evenly split. Generated by immunoSEQ multiplex PCR, the TCRdb table keeps only in-frame clones and is missing some. The data hold fewer than 600,000 clones, with approximately 71% observed a single time. Remarks on this clone: The antigen remains undetermined.

Overall study results and limits: Limitation of the genetic and exposure-history diversity represented came from the few donors. Only blood was sampled, and tissue TCR repertoires likely differ from blood ones.

Trimming took off 5 bases at V and 7 bases at J, with 15 bases between the two ends. The CDR3 sequence is 13 residues long. Germline V gene lookup returns CDR1 SEHNR and CDR2 FQNEAQ (reference sequence). The source is a middle-aged woman in good health. Some clones in this sample may be carry-over from other donors' samples. The material sequenced was PBMCs. V gene TRBV7-9 combines with J gene TRBJ2-7; possibly TRBD1 for D (6 bases). CDR3 sequence (DNA): TGTGCCAGCAGCCCCCGGGACACTCGGGAGCAGTACTTC. Encoded protein: CASSPRDTREQYF.